This paragraph covers one TCR beta chain sequence. One base away lies a much larger clone, so this may be a sequencing read error. Between the trimmed V and J ends, which lost 10 bases and 7 bases, there was a span of 20 bases. Per the germline V gene, CDR1 is MDHEN and CDR2 is SYDVKM. The CDR3 covers 14 residues. The data belong to a study of tumor-infiltrating lymphocytes in primary liver carcinoma. From 500 ng total RNA, TCR beta cDNA was generated with a primer in the constant region. The TCR beta library was amplified through three nested multiplex PCR rounds in a modified ARM-PCR procedure. Running 10 cycles apiece, the first two PCR rounds relied on TRBV1-TRBV30 forward primers together with a C-beta reverse primer. TCRdb re-called the multiplex PCR reads with MiXCR, one entry per CDR3 protein. The profile shows 48,000 or so distinct CDR3 sequences, over 70% of them singletons. Unsorted bulk tissue, about 19-32 mg of it, served as the source for co-extraction of RNA and DNA.

The V gene is TRBV28, the J gene TRBJ1-5, with D possibly TRBD1 on 5 matching bases. Specimen: liver tumor tissue from sampling region 3. Subset noted: tumor region T3, left-lateral pole. This clonotype was obtained from a man between 40 and 49 years old with primary liver carcinoma and hepatitis B virus infection. The CDR3 reads CAILTTGIGQPQHF. The CDR3, as DNA: TGTGCCATCCTCACCACAGGCATTGGGCAGCCCCAGCATTTT.